One TCR beta chain is described in this entry. With 0 bases removed from V and 8 bases from J, the gap between germline ends came to 9 bases. This CDR3 spans 14 amino acids. Germline CDR1 SGHNT, CDR2 YYREEE (reference sequence). TCRdb passed the RT-PCR reads through MiXCR, listing each CDR3 protein once. The profile shows about 700,000 distinct CDR3 sequences, approximately 14% of them singletons. The origin of this receptor is a female donor in good health, serving as a healthy control. V usage is TRBV5-4 and J usage is TRBJ1-6; perhaps TRBD1 as D (5 bases). The sequencing input was memory CD4+ T cells from blood. The CDR3 DNA reads as TGTGCCAGCAGCTTGGGGACGGGGGATTCACCCCTCCACTTT. It specifies CASSLGTGDSPLHF.